Presented here are 7 T cell receptor beta chains from one specimen sequenced in a study of T cell repertoires in cytomegalovirus infection. Each CDR3 protein is one row after TCRdb ran MiXCR on the reads. The sample records hundreds of thousands of distinct CDR3 sequences, 15% to 20% being singletons. The sample taken for sequencing was PBMCs. These receptors came from a human donor in good health (CMV status not recorded). Some clones in this sample may be carry-over from other donors' samples.

There are a few counts of this clonotype. V and J are TRBV20-1 and TRBJ1-4; D might be TRBD1 (5 bases). This CDR3 contains 14 residues. The germline V gene encodes CDR1 DFQATT and CDR2 SNEGSKA (reference sequence). V gave up 3 bases and J gave up 1 base, with 9 bases separating them. In nucleotides, the CDR3 is TGCAGTGCTAGTGTGGGGGTAACTAATGAAAAACTGTTTTTT. It yields the protein CSASVGVTNEKLFF.

This clonotype showed up just a few times. The rearrangement joins TRBV28 to TRBJ2-5; D not resolved. This CDR3 comprises 11 residues. Trimming stripped 3 bases from V and 11 bases from J, with 10 bases between. From germline, CDR1 is MDHEN and CDR2 SYDVKM. The CDR3 reads CASSLVEYQYF. CDR3 in DNA: TGTGCCAGCAGTTTGGTTGAATATCAGTACTTC. Complete variable domain (other parts from reference TRBV28 and TRBJ2-5): DVKVTQSSRYLVKRTGEKVFLECVQDMDHENMFWYRQDPGLGLRLIYFSYDVKMKEKGDIPEGYSVSREKKERFSLILESASTNQTSMYLCASSLVEYQYFGPGTRLLVL.

This clonotype has ten or more counts. The DNA of the CDR3 is TGTGCCAGCAGCTCGCGACAGGGGGCTAGTTCACCCCTCCACTTT. Its protein is CASSSRQGASSPLHF. This rearrangement joins TRBV7-8 to TRBJ1-6, with 10 bases matching TRBD1. Germline CDR1 SGHVS, CDR2 FQNEAQ. V lost 4 bases and J lost 9; bases outside the gene matches: 6. The CDR3 sequence is 15 residues long. The full variable domain, with the rest looked up from reference TRBV7-8 and TRBJ1-6, is GAGVSQSPRYKVAKRGQDVALRCDPISGHVSLFWYQQALGQGPEFLTYFQNEAQLDKSGLPSDRFFAERPEGSVSTLKIQRTQQEDSAVYLCASSSRQGASSPLHFGNGTRLTVT.

This clonotype was counted many times. The chain employs TRBV19 and TRBJ1-5; D is unclear. The CDR3 runs 20 residues. The V end lost 3 bases, the J end lost 0 bases, and 24 bases lay between the germline ends. Germline CDR1 reads LNHDA; CDR2 reads SQIVND (reference sequence). The CDR3 region has the DNA TGTGCCAGTAGTATGGGGTTGGTGACGCGGAACCCCTATAGCAATCAGCCCCAGCATTTT. Its translation is CASSMGLVTRNPYSNQPQHF.

V and J are TRBV5-1 and TRBJ2-7; possible D gene TRBD2, 5 bases. In germline, CDR1 is SGHRS, CDR2 YFSETQ. The CDR3 has 16 amino acids. V lost 2 bases, J lost 0 bases, and 15 bases lay in between. The CDR3 sequence is CASSLISSVSSYEQYF. For the CDR3, the DNA is TGCGCCAGCAGCTTAATTAGTAGCGTGAGCTCCTACGAGCAGTACTTC.

The chain employs TRBV20-1 and TRBJ1-1, with D unclear. Germline V gene lookup returns CDR1 DFQATT and CDR2 SNEGSKA (reference sequence). The CDR3 is 13 residues long. V lost 6 bases and J 2 bases, leaving 13 bases between the germline ends. In DNA, the CDR3 is TGCAGTGCCCCTGGGCCAGCTAACACTGAAGCTTTCTTT. Translating gives CSAPGPANTEAFF.

The CDR3 loop is CASSLRLAGAREQFF. As DNA, the CDR3 is TGTGCCAGCAGCCTACGACTAGCGGGAGCGCGGGAGCAGTTCTTC. This chain connects TRBV12-3 or TRBV12-4 to TRBJ2-1, with 12 bases aligning to TRBD2. V lost 6 bases to trimming and J lost 10 bases; unmatched junction nucleotides: 10. The CDR3 is made up of 15 amino acids.